This T cell receptor (beta chain) was found in a study of regulatory T cells in long-lasting Graves disease. In the study overall: Newly diagnosed Graves' patients took antithyroid drugs under 3 months.

HTBI primers from iRepertoire and Arm-PCR of CDR3 regions yielded the TCR beta libraries. TCRdb re-analysed the multiplex PCR reads in MiXCR, keeping a single row per CDR3 protein. Of about 500,000 distinct CDR3 sequences in the sample, around 15% were seen once. Deletions cut 11 bases from V and 0 bases from J, with 20 bases between. This CDR3 has 15 residues. CDR1 is MNHNS, CDR2 SASEGT, per germline. Study-wide points: Newly diagnosed Graves' patients had higher TCR diversity than persistent ones.

The time point denotes: newly diagnosed GD, antithyroid drugs for less than 3 months. RNA extracted from PBMCs served as the sequencing template. Remarks on this clonotype: Its antigen is as yet unknown.

The sample also formed part of further work on T cells in Graves' hyperthyroidism and ophthalmopathy.

The J gene is TRBJ2-7, the V gene TRBV6-1; D gene ambiguous. The clonotype comes from a man aged 40-50 years with Graves disease. The specimen was peripheral blood mononuclear cells (PBMCs), collected at new diagnosis, from a patient treated with antithyroid drugs. The CDR3 is CAGPHLAKSSYEQYF. The CDR3, as DNA: TGTGCCGGGCCACATTTGGCGAAGAGCTCCTACGAGCAGTACTTC.